This T cell receptor beta chain derives from a study of CD8 T cells in Susac syndrome. General study findings and limits: When the CD4+ T cell repertoires of patients with Susac syndrome were examined, they did not show any clonal expansion.

The germline V gene encodes CDR1 LGHDT and CDR2 YNNKEL (reference sequence). The germline V and J ends were trimmed by 0 bases and 7 bases, with 12 bases remaining between them. The CDR3 covers 14 residues. An amount of RNA that ranged from roughly 0.5 to 1 ug was reverse transcribed with random hexamers. TCRdb re-analysed the immunoSEQ multiplex PCR reads in MiXCR, keeping a single row per CDR3 protein. The sample shows about 190,000 distinct CDR3 sequences, about 94% of them seen only once. With regard to this clonotype: What it binds is not known.

The receptor was derived from a human donor with Susac syndrome. The genes are TRBV3-1 and TRBJ1-1; D remains ambiguous. Sequencing was done on a sample of CD4+ T cells from PBMCs. In DNA form, the CDR3 reads TGTGCCAGCAGCCAAGATCCCGTGATCGTTGAAGCTTTCTTT. This translates into CASSQDPVIVEAFF.